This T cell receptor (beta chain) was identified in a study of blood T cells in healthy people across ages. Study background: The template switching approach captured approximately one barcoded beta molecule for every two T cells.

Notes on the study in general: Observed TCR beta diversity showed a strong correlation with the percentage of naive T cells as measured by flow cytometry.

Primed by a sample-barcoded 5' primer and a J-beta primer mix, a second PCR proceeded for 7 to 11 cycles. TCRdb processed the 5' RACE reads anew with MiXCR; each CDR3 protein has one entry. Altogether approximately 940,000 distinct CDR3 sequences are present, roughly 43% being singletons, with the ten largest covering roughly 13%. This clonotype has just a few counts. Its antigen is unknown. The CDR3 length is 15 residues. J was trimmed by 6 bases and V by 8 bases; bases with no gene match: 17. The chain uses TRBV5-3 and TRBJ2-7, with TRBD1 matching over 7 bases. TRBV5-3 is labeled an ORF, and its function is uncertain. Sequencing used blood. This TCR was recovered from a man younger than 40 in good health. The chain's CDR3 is CARTLRDRILCEQYF. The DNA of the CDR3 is TGTGCCAGGACGCTCCGGGACAGAATCCTCTGCGAGCAGTACTTC.